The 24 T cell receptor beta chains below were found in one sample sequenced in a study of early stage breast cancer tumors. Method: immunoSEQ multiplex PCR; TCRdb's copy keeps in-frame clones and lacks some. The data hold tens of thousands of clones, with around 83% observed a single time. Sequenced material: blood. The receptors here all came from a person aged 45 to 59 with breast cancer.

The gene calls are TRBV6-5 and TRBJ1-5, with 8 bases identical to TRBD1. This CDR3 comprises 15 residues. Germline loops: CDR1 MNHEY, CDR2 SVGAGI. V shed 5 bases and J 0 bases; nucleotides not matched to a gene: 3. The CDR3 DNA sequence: TGTGCCAGCAGTCGGACAGGGAATAGCAATCAGCCCCAGCATTTT. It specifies CASSRTGNSNQPQHF.

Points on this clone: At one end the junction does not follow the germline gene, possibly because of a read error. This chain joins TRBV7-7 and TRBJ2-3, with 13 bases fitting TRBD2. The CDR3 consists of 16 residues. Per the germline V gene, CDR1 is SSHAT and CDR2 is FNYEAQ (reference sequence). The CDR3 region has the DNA TGTGCTAGCAGCCCCGGACTAGCGGGAGAAACAGATACGCAGTATTTT. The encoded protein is CASSPGLAGETDTQYF.

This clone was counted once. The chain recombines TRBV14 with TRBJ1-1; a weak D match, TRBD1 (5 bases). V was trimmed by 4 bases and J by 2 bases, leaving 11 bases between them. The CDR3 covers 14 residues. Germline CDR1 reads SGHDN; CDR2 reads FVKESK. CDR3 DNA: TGTGCCAGCAGCCTCCGGGACTTCAACACTGAAGCTTTCTTT. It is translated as CASSLRDFNTEAFF. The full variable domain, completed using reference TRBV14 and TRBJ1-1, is EAGVTQFPSHSVIEKGQTVTLRCDPISGHDNLYWYRRVMGKEIKFLLHFVKESKQDESGMPNNRFLAERTGGTYSTLKVQPAELEDSGVYFCASSLRDFNTEAFFGQGTRLTVV.

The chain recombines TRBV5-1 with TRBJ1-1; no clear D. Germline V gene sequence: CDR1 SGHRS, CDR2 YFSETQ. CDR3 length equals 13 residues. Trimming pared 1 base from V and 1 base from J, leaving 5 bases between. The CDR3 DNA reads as TGCGCCAGCAGCTTGAAAGGGAACACTGAAGCTTTCTTT. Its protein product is CASSLKGNTEAFF.

The CDR3 loop is CASSPLRSGGPYNEQFF. CDR3 coding DNA: TGTGCCAGCTCACCTCTGAGGAGCGGGGGTCCCTACAATGAGCAGTTCTTC. The chain combines TRBV18 with TRBJ2-1, with TRBD2 matching over 8 bases. This CDR3 is built from 17 residues. V shed 3 bases and J 2 bases; nucleotides not matched to a gene: 9. Germline V gene sequence: CDR1 KGHSH, CDR2 LQKENI.

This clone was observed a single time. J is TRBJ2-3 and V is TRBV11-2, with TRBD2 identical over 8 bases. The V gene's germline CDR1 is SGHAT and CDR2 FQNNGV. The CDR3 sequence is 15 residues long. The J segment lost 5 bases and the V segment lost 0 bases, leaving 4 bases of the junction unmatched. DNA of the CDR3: TGTGCCAGCAGCTTAGACTTAACTAGCGGAGATACGCAGTATTTT. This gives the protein CASSLDLTSGDTQYF.

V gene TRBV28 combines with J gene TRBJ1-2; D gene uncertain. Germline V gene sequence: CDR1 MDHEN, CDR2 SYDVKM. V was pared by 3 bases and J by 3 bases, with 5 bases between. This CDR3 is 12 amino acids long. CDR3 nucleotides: TGTGCCAGCAGTTTGAGGGACTATGGCTACACCTTC. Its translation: CASSLRDYGYTF.

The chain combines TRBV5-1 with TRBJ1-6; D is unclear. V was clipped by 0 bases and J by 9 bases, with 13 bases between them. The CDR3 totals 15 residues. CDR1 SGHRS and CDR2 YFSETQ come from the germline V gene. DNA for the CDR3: TGCGCCAGCAGCTTGGCTGGGCAGGCGGGTTCACCCCTCCACTTT. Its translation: CASSLAGQAGSPLHF. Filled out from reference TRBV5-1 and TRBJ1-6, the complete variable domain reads KAGVTQTPRYLIKTRGQQVTLSCSPISGHRSVSWYQQTPGQGLQFLFEYFSETQRNKGNFPGRFSGRQFSNSRSEMNVSTLELGDSALYLCASSLAGQAGSPLHFGNGTRLTVT.

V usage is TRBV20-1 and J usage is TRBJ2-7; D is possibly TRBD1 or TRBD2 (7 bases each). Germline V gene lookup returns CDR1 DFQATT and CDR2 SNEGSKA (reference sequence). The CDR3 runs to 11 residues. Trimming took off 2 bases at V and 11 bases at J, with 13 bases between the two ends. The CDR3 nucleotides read TGCAGTGCTAGACACAGGGGAGGGGAGTACTTC. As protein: CSARHRGGEYF.

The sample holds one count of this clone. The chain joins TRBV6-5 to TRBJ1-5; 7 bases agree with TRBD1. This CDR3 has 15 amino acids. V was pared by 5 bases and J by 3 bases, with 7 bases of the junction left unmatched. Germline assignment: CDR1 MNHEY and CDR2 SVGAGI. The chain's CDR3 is CASSKLTGPNQPQHF. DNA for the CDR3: TGTGCCAGCAGTAAACTGACAGGGCCCAATCAGCCCCAGCATTTT.

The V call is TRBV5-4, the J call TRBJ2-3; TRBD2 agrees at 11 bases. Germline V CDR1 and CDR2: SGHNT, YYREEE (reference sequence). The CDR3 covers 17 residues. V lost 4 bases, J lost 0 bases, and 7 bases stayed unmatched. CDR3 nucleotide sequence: TGTGCCAGCAGCGGAGGGACTAGCGGAACTAGCACAGATACGCAGTATTTT. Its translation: CASSGGTSGTSTDTQYF.

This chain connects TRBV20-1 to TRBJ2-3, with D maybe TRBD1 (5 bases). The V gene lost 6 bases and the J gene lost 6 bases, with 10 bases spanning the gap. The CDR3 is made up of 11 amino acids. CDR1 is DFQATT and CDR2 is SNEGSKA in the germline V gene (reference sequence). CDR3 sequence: CSAIRADTQYF. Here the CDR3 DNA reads TGCAGTGCAATCAGGGCCGATACGCAGTATTTT.

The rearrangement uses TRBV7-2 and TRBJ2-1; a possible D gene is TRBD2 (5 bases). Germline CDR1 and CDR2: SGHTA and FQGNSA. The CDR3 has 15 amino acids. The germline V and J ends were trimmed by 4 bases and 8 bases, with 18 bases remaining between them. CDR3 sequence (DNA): TGTGCCAGCAGCTGGAGGATTTCTCCCGAGGATGAGCAGTTCTTC. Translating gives CASSWRISPEDEQFF.

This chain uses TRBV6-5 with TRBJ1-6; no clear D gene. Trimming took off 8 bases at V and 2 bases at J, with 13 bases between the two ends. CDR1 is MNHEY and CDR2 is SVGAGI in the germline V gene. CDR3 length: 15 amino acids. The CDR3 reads CASATWRTYNSPLHF. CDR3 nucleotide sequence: TGTGCCAGCGCTACTTGGCGAACCTATAATTCACCCCTCCACTTT.

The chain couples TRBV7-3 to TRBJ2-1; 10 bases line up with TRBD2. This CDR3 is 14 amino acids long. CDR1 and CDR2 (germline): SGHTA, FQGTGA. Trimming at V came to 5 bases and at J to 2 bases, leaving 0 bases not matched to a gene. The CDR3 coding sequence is TGTGCCAGCAGCGGGACTAGCGCCTACAATGAGCAGTTCTTC. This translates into CASSGTSAYNEQFF.

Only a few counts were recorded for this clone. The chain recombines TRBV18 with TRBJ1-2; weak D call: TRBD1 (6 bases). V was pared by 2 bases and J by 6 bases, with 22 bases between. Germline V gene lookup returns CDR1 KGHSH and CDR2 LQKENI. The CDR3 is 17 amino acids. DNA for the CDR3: TGTGCCAGCTCACCAAGGATGCCGGGGGCTATGGTGGATGGCTACACCTTC. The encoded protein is CASSPRMPGAMVDGYTF.

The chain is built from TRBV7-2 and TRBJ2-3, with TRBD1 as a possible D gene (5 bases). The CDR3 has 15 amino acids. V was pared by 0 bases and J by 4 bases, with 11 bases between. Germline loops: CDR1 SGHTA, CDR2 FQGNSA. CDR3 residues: CASSLALEGADTQYF. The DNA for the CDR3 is TGTGCCAGCAGCTTAGCGCTAGAAGGGGCAGATACGCAGTATTTT.

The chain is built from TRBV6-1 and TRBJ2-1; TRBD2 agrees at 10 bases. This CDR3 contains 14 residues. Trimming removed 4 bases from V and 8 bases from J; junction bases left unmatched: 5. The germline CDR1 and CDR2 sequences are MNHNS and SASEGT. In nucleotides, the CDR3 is TGTGCCAGCAGTGGAGCGGGGGGGCAAGATGAGCAGTTCTTC. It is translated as CASSGAGGQDEQFF.

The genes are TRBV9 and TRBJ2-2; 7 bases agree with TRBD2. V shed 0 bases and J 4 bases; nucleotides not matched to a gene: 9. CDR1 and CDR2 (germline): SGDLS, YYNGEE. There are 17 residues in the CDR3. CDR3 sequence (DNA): TGTGCCAGCAGCGTAGGGGGGGGAGGAGTAGGCACCGGGGAGCTGTTTTTT. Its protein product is CASSVGGGGVGTGELFF.

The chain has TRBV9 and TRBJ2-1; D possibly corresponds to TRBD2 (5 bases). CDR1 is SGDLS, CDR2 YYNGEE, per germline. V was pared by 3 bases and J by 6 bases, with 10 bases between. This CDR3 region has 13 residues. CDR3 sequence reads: CASSAVGVNEQFF. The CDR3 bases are TGTGCCAGCAGCGCCGTGGGAGTCAATGAGCAGTTCTTC.

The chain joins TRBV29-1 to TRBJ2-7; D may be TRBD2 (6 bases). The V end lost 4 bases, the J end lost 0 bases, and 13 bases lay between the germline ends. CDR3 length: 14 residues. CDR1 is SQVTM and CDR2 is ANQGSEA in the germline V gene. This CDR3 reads CSVVGDGSSYEQYF. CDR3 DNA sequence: TGCAGCGTTGTAGGGGACGGGAGCTCCTACGAGCAGTACTTC.

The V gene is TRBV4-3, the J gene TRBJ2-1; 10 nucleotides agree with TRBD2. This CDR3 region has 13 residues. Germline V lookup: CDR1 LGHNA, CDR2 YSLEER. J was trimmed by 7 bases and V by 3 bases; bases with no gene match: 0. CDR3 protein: CASSQGLANEQFF. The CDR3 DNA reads TGCGCCAGCAGCCAGGGACTAGCGAATGAGCAGTTCTTC.

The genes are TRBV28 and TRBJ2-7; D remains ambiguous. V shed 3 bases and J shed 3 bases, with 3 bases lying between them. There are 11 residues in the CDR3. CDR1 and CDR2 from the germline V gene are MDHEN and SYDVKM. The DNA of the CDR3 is TGTGCCAGCAGTTTTGGCTACGAGCAGTACTTC. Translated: CASSFGYEQYF.

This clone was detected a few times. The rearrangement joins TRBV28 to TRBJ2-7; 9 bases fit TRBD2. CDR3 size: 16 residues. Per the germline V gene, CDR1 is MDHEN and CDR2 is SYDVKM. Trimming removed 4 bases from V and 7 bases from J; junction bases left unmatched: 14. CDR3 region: CASSSPGKRGVLEQYF. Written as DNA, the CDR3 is TGTGCCAGCAGTTCACCCGGGAAGCGGGGGGTTCTGGAGCAGTACTTC. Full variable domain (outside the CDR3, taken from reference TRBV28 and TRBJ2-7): DVKVTQSSRYLVKRTGEKVFLECVQDMDHENMFWYRQDPGLGLRLIYFSYDVKMKEKGDIPEGYSVSREKKERFSLILESASTNQTSMYLCASSSPGKRGVLEQYFGPGTRLTVT.